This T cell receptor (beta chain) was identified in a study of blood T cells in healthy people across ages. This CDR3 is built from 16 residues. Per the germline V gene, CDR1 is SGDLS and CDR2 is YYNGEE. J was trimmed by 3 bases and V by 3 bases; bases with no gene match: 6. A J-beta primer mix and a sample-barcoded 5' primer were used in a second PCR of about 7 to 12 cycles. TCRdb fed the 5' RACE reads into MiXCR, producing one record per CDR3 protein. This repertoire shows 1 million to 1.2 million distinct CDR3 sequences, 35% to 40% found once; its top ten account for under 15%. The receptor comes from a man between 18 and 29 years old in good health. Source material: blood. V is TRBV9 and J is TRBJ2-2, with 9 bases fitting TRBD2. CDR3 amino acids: CASSELAGDDTGELFF. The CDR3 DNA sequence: TGTGCCAGCAGCGAGTTAGCGGGGGATGACACCGGGGAGCTGTTTTTT. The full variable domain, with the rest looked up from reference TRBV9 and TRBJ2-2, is DSGVTQTPKHLITATGQRVTLRCSPRSGDLSVYWYQQSLDQGLQFLIQYYNGEERAKGNILERFSAQQFPDLHSELNLSSLELGDSALYFCASSELAGDDTGELFFGEGSRLTVL.